This passage covers 31 T cell receptor beta chains from one sample sequenced in a study of naive and memory T cell subsets. An equimolar mix of two oligonucleotides served as the beta constant-region primer for TRBC1 and TRBC2. Using its own MiXCR run on the UMI-ligation and nested PCR reads, TCRdb lists one record per CDR3 protein. The sample holds around 160,000 distinct CDR3 sequences, about a sixth seen once. Sequencing was carried out using naive CD4+ T cells from blood. The receptor set was obtained from a human donor in good health.

The chain carries TRBV28 and TRBJ2-2, with 13 bases fitting TRBD2. The trim removed 3 bases at V and 6 bases at J, leaving 19 bases unmatched. The CDR3 has 21 amino acids. CDR1 MDHEN and CDR2 SYDVKM come from the germline V gene. The CDR3 protein is CASSFFWDTWTSGRVAGELFF. As DNA, the CDR3 is TGTGCCAGCAGTTTTTTTTGGGACACATGGACTAGCGGGAGAGTAGCCGGGGAGCTGTTTTTT.

The chain employs TRBV29-1 and TRBJ2-1; D not certain. Germline V gene sequence: CDR1 SQVTM, CDR2 ANQGSEA. V was clipped by 6 bases and J by 6 bases, with 9 bases between them. The CDR3 loop spans 11 amino acids. CDR3 sequence (DNA): TGCAGCGTGGACCAGGCCAATGAGCAGTTCTTC. Encoded protein: CSVDQANEQFF.

This clonotype was detected a few times. This chain joins TRBV12-3 or TRBV12-4 and TRBJ2-3, with 7 bases aligning to TRBD2. The CDR3 extends over 13 amino acids. The trim removed 2 bases at V and 5 bases at J, leaving 1 base unmatched. DNA for the CDR3: TGTGCCAGCAGTTTATGGGGGGGAGATACGCAGTATTTT. Its protein product is CASSLWGGDTQYF.

This rearrangement joins TRBV18 to TRBJ2-2, with 7 positions matching TRBD2. The CDR3 runs 18 residues. Germline trimming cut 5 bases from V and 1 base from J; bases unmatched to any gene: 13. Germline CDR1 is KGHSH and CDR2 is LQKENI. The CDR3 nucleotides are TGTGCCAGCTCATCCCCCAACGTACTAGCGATGAACACCGGGGAGCTGTTTTTT. This encodes CASSSPNVLAMNTGELFF.

The chain uses TRBV12-3 or TRBV12-4 and TRBJ1-2, with a possible D match to TRBD1 (6 bases). CDR3 length: 15 residues. Trimming removed 6 bases from V and 5 bases from J, with 19 bases in between. The DNA for the CDR3 is TGTGCCAGCAGACCCCGTACAGGGACGAGTTATGGCTACACCTTC. As protein: CASRPRTGTSYGYTF.

V is TRBV28 and J is TRBJ1-2; no clear D gene. Germline loops: CDR1 MDHEN, CDR2 SYDVKM. V dropped 8 bases and J dropped 2 bases, with 24 bases sitting between them. This CDR3 is built from 17 residues. In nucleotides, the CDR3 is TGTGCCAGCCTTTGGTTGAGAGGCGATACCGACAACTATGGCTACACCTTC. It codes for CASLWLRGDTDNYGYTF.

The chain uses TRBV27 and TRBJ1-2, with a tentative D call TRBD1 (5 bases). The CDR3 has 16 amino acids. Germline CDR1 MNHEY, CDR2 SMNVEV (reference sequence). V was trimmed by 2 bases and J by 4 bases, leaving 17 bases between them. CDR3 DNA: TGTGCCAGCAGTTTACGAAGAACGGGACGGATCTATGGCTACACCTTC. This encodes CASSLRRTGRIYGYTF.

The chain carries TRBV28 and TRBJ2-7; D possibly corresponds to TRBD1 (5 bases). This CDR3 comprises 15 residues. CDR1 and CDR2 from the germline V gene are MDHEN and SYDVKM. V shed 4 bases and J shed 2 bases, with 15 bases lying between them. The CDR3 sequence is CASSSTTLGAYEQYF. CDR3 nucleotide sequence: TGTGCCAGCAGTTCCACGACTCTAGGGGCCTACGAGCAGTACTTC.

This clonotype was seen a handful of times. The chain is built from TRBV5-8 and TRBJ1-1, with unresolved D. Deletions cut 1 base from V and 3 bases from J, with 13 bases between. CDR3 length: 15 amino acids. Germline V gene lookup returns CDR1 SGHTS and CDR2 YDEGEE. CDR3 nucleotide sequence: TGTGCCAGCAGCTTGTTGGTGCTAAGGGACACTGAAGCTTTCTTT. This encodes CASSLLVLRDTEAFF.

This clonotype was seen a handful of times. This chain uses TRBV5-4 with TRBJ1-1, with 11 bases fitting TRBD1. Germline V gene data show CDR1 as SGHNT and CDR2 as YYREEE (reference sequence). The CDR3 is 16 amino acids. Losses at the gene ends were 1 base for V and 5 bases for J; bases not matched to a gene: 7. The CDR3: CASSLLRTGGRTEAFF. Written as DNA, the CDR3 is TGTGCCAGCAGCTTGCTTAGGACAGGGGGCCGAACTGAAGCTTTCTTT.

This clonotype was detected only a few times. As DNA, the CDR3 is TGCGCCAGCAGCTTGTCCTGGGGAGAAAATGGCTACACCTTC. Residues: CASSLSWGENGYTF. The chain joins TRBV5-1 to TRBJ1-2, with D unclear. V was trimmed by 1 base and J by 6 bases, leaving 13 bases between them. Per the germline V gene, CDR1 is SGHRS and CDR2 is YFSETQ. The CDR3 has 14 amino acids.

The chain joins TRBV10-1 to TRBJ2-2, with 14 bases identical to TRBD2. With 2 bases clipped from V and 6 bases from J, the junction kept 8 bases outside the gene matches. The CDR3 is 18 amino acids. In germline, CDR1 is WNHNN, CDR2 SYGVQD (reference sequence). This CDR3 is CASSEGMGLAGDAGELFF. CDR3 DNA sequence: TGCGCCAGCAGTGAGGGGATGGGACTAGCGGGAGACGCCGGGGAGCTGTTTTTT.

The chain has TRBV19 and TRBJ2-7, with a possible D match to TRBD1 (5 bases). Germline V gene lookup returns CDR1 LNHDA and CDR2 SQIVND (reference sequence). The CDR3 spans 15 residues. The V and J ends lost 4 bases and 0 bases respectively, with 13 bases between them. The CDR3 sequence: CASSTYLDISYEQYF. The CDR3 nucleotides read TGTGCCAGTAGTACATATTTGGACATCTCCTACGAGCAGTACTTC.

This clonotype was seen a handful of times. The genes are TRBV28 and TRBJ1-6, with 7 bases identical to TRBD1. The CDR3 runs to 15 residues. The ends lost 6 bases at V and 7 bases at J; junction bases unmatched: 9. Germline V CDR1 and CDR2: MDHEN, SYDVKM. The CDR3 sequence is CASSTTGVGNSPLHF. The CDR3 nucleotides are TGTGCCAGCAGCACCACAGGGGTAGGGAATTCACCCCTCCACTTT.

This sequence joins TRBV12-3 or TRBV12-4 and TRBJ1-1; perhaps TRBD1 as D (5 bases). The CDR3 spans 15 residues. The ends were cut back, 5 bases at V and 1 base at J, with 14 bases in the middle. The CDR3 sequence: CASSSYRPANTEAFF. CDR3 in DNA: TGTGCCAGCAGTAGTTACAGGCCCGCGAACACTGAAGCTTTCTTT.

This clonotype was observed a handful of times. The CDR3 region is CSALTGIFGYTF. The DNA for the CDR3 is TGCAGTGCTTTGACAGGGATCTTTGGCTACACCTTC. This chain connects TRBV20-1 to TRBJ1-2; 7 nucleotides agree with TRBD1. This CDR3 has 12 amino acids. Germline CDR1 reads DFQATT; CDR2 reads SNEGSKA (reference sequence). Trimming removed 5 bases from V and 7 bases from J; junction bases left unmatched: 7.

This clonotype was seen only a few times. V gene TRBV12-3 or TRBV12-4 combines with J gene TRBJ2-2, with TRBD2 matching over 10 bases. Trimming at V came to 7 bases and at J to 7 bases, leaving 9 bases not matched to a gene. There are 15 residues in the CDR3. CDR3 protein: CASTQSGRANGELFF. For the CDR3, the DNA is TGTGCCAGCACGCAAAGCGGGAGGGCCAACGGGGAGCTGTTTTTT.

Only a few counts were recorded for this clonotype. The rearrangement uses TRBV20-1 and TRBJ2-5; 9 bases align to TRBD1. The CDR3 covers 13 residues. The V gene's germline CDR1 is DFQATT and CDR2 SNEGSKA (reference sequence). Trimming at V came to 5 bases and at J to 2 bases, leaving 3 bases not matched to a gene. In nucleotides, the CDR3 is TGCAGTGCTGGGGACAGGGAACAAGAGACCCAGTACTTC. This encodes CSAGDREQETQYF.

This chain uses TRBV18 with TRBJ1-1; no clear D. V lost 2 bases and J lost 4, with 20 bases in between. The CDR3 has 17 residues. Germline V lookup: CDR1 KGHSH, CDR2 LQKENI. The CDR3 here is CASSPSAGPQQATEAFF. The CDR3 DNA follows: TGTGCCAGCTCACCATCCGCCGGGCCCCAGCAGGCCACTGAAGCTTTCTTT.

The V and J genes are TRBV28 and TRBJ1-3; D perhaps matches TRBD1 (5 bases). Germline loops: CDR1 MDHEN, CDR2 SYDVKM. V was clipped by 4 bases and J by 1 base, with 11 bases between them. This CDR3 spans 15 amino acids. CDR3 in amino acids: CASSWGTASGNTIYF. The CDR3 bases are TGTGCCAGCAGTTGGGGGACGGCGTCTGGAAACACCATATATTTT.

This clonotype was picked up a small number of times. This chain connects TRBV6-4 to TRBJ1-3; 8 positions agree with TRBD1. V lost 5 bases, J lost 2 bases, and 5 bases stayed unmatched. The CDR3 has 15 residues. Looked up from germline, CDR1 is MRHNA and CDR2 is SNTAGT. CDR3 nucleotide sequence: TGTGCCAGCAGTAGACAGGGGCAGACTGGAAACACCATATATTTT. This sequence encodes CASSRQGQTGNTIYF.

This clonotype was seen a handful of times. The genes are TRBV20-1 and TRBJ1-1; TRBD1 might be the D (6 bases). V dropped 6 bases and J dropped 4 bases, with 18 bases sitting between them. CDR1 DFQATT and CDR2 SNEGSKA come from the germline V gene (reference sequence). This CDR3 has 14 amino acids. CDR3 sequence (DNA): TGCAGTGCCCCGAGGGGGGGTTATGGCACTGAAGCTTTCTTT. Protein: CSAPRGGYGTEAFF.

There are many counts of this clonotype. The rearrangement uses TRBV2 and TRBJ2-7, with TRBD1 matching over 9 bases. The CDR3 runs 15 residues. The J segment lost 5 bases and the V segment lost 5 bases, leaving 10 bases of the junction unmatched. Per the germline V gene, CDR1 is SNHLY and CDR2 is FYNNEI. Here the CDR3 DNA reads TGTGCCAGCAGTCTTACCGGGACAGGGCTCGACGAGCAGTACTTC. Its protein is CASSLTGTGLDEQYF.

The V gene is TRBV7-2, the J gene TRBJ1-2; D gene uncertain. This CDR3 spans 14 amino acids. Germline CDR1 reads SGHTA; CDR2 reads FQGNSA. V was shortened by 5 bases and J by 3 bases, with 13 bases between the two germline ends. The DNA for the CDR3 is TGTGCCAGCAGCCCTGCGTGGGCTGACTATGGCTACACCTTC. Protein sequence: CASSPAWADYGYTF.

J is TRBJ2-1 and V is TRBV21-1; TRBD2 is the table's D call and was not checked against the DNA. TRBV21-1 is recorded as a pseudogene. The CDR3 runs to 17 residues. The CDR3 loop reads CASSKASGESRGNEQFF. In nucleotides, the CDR3 is TGTGCCAGCAGCAAGGCTAGCGGCGAGTCCCGGGGCAATGAGCAGTTCTTC.

The V and J genes are TRBV20-1 and TRBJ2-3; 8 nucleotides line up with TRBD2. The CDR3 runs 17 residues. J was trimmed by 2 bases and V by 0 bases; bases with no gene match: 10. Germline V gene sequence: CDR1 DFQATT, CDR2 SNEGSKA (reference sequence). The DNA for the CDR3 is TGCAGTGCTAGAGATTTCAGGAGTAGCGGGACCACAGATACGCAGTATTTT. It translates to CSARDFRSSGTTDTQYF.

J is TRBJ2-7 and V is TRBV7-9; tentative D call: TRBD2 (6 bases). Germline V gene lookup returns CDR1 SEHNR and CDR2 FQNEAQ (reference sequence). Trimming removed 5 bases from V and 0 bases from J, with 20 bases in between. CDR3 length equals 17 residues. This chain's CDR3 is CASSTGGGRMSSYEQYF. In DNA, the CDR3 is TGTGCCAGCAGCACCGGGGGTGGGCGGATGAGCTCCTACGAGCAGTACTTC.

The chain recombines TRBV5-4 with TRBJ2-3, with D hard to call. The V gene lost 3 bases and the J gene lost 2 bases, with 16 bases spanning the gap. Germline CDR1 is SGHNT and CDR2 is YYREEE (reference sequence). The CDR3 spans 16 residues. CDR3 region: CASSSSAWRTTDTQYF. The DNA for the CDR3 is TGTGCCAGCAGCTCGTCCGCTTGGCGGACCACAGATACGCAGTATTTT.

This clonotype was detected only a few times. V usage is TRBV2 and J usage is TRBJ2-1, with TRBD2 matching over 11 bases. CDR1 and CDR2 (germline): SNHLY, FYNNEI. The CDR3 sequence is 16 residues long. V dropped 8 bases and J dropped 7; count of bases not matched to a gene: 13. The CDR3 bases are TGTGCCAGCGTTCGAGTAGCGGGAGGGCCGGAAAATGAGCAGTTCTTC. Its translation: CASVRVAGGPENEQFF.

This clonotype was counted only a few times. V gene TRBV18 combines with J gene TRBJ2-1; 11 bases match TRBD2. The CDR3 has 16 residues. Germline CDR1 is KGHSH and CDR2 is LQKENI. After removal of 1 base from V and 7 bases from J, the junction contained 6 bases not matched to a gene. CDR3 loop: CASSPQTSGIGNEQFF. The CDR3 bases are TGTGCCAGCTCACCACAGACTAGCGGGATTGGAAATGAGCAGTTCTTC.

This chain joins TRBV5-4 and TRBJ2-3, with D perhaps assigned TRBD1 or TRBD2 (5 bases each). The germline CDR1 and CDR2 sequences are SGHNT and YYREEE (reference sequence). This CDR3 contains 15 residues. Deletions cut 5 bases from V and 5 bases from J, with 18 bases between. The CDR3 is CASREQERVVDTQYF. The CDR3 region has the DNA TGTGCCAGCAGAGAACAGGAGAGGGTAGTAGATACGCAGTATTTT. The variable domain in full, completed from reference TRBV5-4 and TRBJ2-3, reads ETGVTQSPTHLIKTRGQQVTLRCSSQSGHNTVSWYQQALGQGPQFIFQYYREEENGRGNFPPRFSGLQFPNYSSELNVNALELDDSALYLCASREQERVVDTQYFGPGTRLTVL.